This record covers a single T cell receptor (beta chain). The source of the sample is a study of OX40 agonist ivuxolimab in advanced cancers. The V gene end was trimmed by 2 bases and the J gene end by 2 bases; junction bases not matched to a gene: 5. Germline values: CDR1 KGHSH, CDR2 LQKENI. The CDR3 contains 15 residues. The table came from immunoSEQ multiplex PCR; TCRdb's copy has only in-frame clones and leaves some out. Here the sample spans more than 65,000 clones, roughly 77% being singletons. This receptor was taken from an adult with an advanced solid tumor such as melanoma, head and neck, liver or kidney cancer. Sequenced material: CD4+ or CD8+ T cells sorted from blood, taken in a trial of the OX40 agonist ivuxolimab. V usage is TRBV18 and J usage is TRBJ2-5; 7 bases are shared with TRBD1. In DNA form, the CDR3 reads TGTGCCAGCTCACCATTCGGGACAGAACAAGAGACCCAGTACTTC. Amino acids: CASSPFGTEQETQYF.